This T cell receptor (beta chain) was found in a study of CD8 T cells in ankylosing spondylitis. Study-wide results and limits: Significant enrichment of disease-linked clones was reportedly seen in matched ankylosing spondylitis synovial fluid. The authors found the disease-linked clones to be CD8+ and relatively rare in peripheral blood.

This clonotype was counted between two and nine times. Its antigen is not known. CDR3 length equals 15 residues. The germline V gene has CDR1 MNHEY and CDR2 SVGAGI. V was clipped by 0 bases and J by 0 bases, with 8 bases between them. TCRdb re-called the 5' RACE reads through MiXCR, storing one row per CDR3 protein. The sample has approximately 300,000 distinct CDR3 sequences; over 15% are singletons. The sequenced sample consisted of blood, either unsorted or a sorted T cell fraction (not recorded which). V gene TRBV6-5 combines with J gene TRBJ1-1, with no clear D. This receptor was identified in a male donor with ankylosing spondylitis or in good health (not recorded which). CDR3 protein: CASSYSVGLNTEAFF. In DNA form, the CDR3 reads TGTGCCAGCAGTTACTCGGTCGGGTTGAACACTGAAGCTTTCTTT.